Reported below is one T cell receptor (beta chain). The antigen is undetermined. This sample is part of a study of monozygotic twins with inflammatory bowel disease. The CDR3 runs 16 residues. Per germline, CDR1 SGHRS and CDR2 YFSETQ. The quantity of total RNA per TCR library was about 3,700 ng. TCRdb reprocessed the 5' RACE reads, with one entry per CDR3 protein and no DNA. The listing records over 150,000 distinct CDR3 sequences. Study findings and constraints: Healthy co-twins showed greater TCRbeta diversity (inverse Simpson) than IBD patients. The sharing of clonotypes with others was lower in IBD patients than in healthy twins, especially with disease activity. Distinction of different T cell subtypes was not possible.

The receptor was derived from a human donor with ulcerative colitis or Crohn's disease, or a healthy co-twin of an affected twin (not recorded which). The chain combines TRBV5-1 with TRBJ2-5; TCRdb names TRBD1, which stays unverified in the absence of DNA. The specimen was blood. The CDR3 here is CASSLDLGQGQWTQYF. Combining the CDR3 with reference TRBV5-1 and TRBJ2-5 gives the whole variable domain KAGVTQTPRYLIKTRGQQVTLSCSPISGHRSVSWYQQTPGQGLQFLFEYFSETQRNKGNFPGRFSGRQFSNSRSEMNVSTLELGDSALYLCASSLDLGQGQWTQYFGPGTRLLVL.